Shown below are 27 T cell receptor beta chains from a single sample sequenced in a study of cytomegalovirus exposure and HLA in healthy donors. Clones were read by immunoSEQ multiplex PCR, and TCRdb kept only the in-frame ones, dropping some. The sample lists 70,000 or so clones, approximately 95% occurring once. Sequences were obtained from PBMCs. Receptors originate from a young man in good health and CMV-seropositive.

The rearrangement joins TRBV5-4 to TRBJ2-3; maybe TRBD1 (6 bases). This CDR3 has 16 residues. Trimming took 2 bases from V and 3 from J, leaving 16 bases between them. The V gene's germline CDR1 is SGHNT and CDR2 YYREEE (reference sequence). CDR3 nucleotides: TGTGCCAGCAGCTTCTTCTCTTACAGGGCGACAGATACGCAGTATTTT. Translation gives CASSFFSYRATDTQYF.

The chain joins TRBV28 to TRBJ1-3; TRBD1 is a possible D gene (6 bases). The germline V gene has CDR1 MDHEN and CDR2 SYDVKM. This CDR3 has 18 amino acids. Trimming cost V 5 bases and J 15 bases, with 35 bases left between them. CDR3: CASSPTFSRDTDGTTSYF. In DNA form, the CDR3 reads TGTGCCAGCAGTCCTACCTTCTCCCGGGACACGGACGGGACGACCTCATATTTT.

The gene calls are TRBV9 and TRBJ2-1; tentatively, D is TRBD2 (5 bases). Trimming shortened V by 0 bases and J by 10 bases, and 8 bases separated the two germline ends. Germline assignment: CDR1 SGDLS and CDR2 YYNGEE. The CDR3 has 12 residues. CDR3 sequence (DNA): TGTGCCAGCAGCGTAGATAGGAGGGAGCAGTTCTTC. Translated, it gives CASSVDRREQFF.

The rearrangement joins TRBV5-1 to TRBJ1-1, with TRBD1 matching 8 bases. Per the germline V gene, CDR1 is SGHRS and CDR2 is YFSETQ. The CDR3 spans 13 residues. J gave up 1 base and V 7 bases, and 3 bases lay outside the gene matches. The CDR3 here is CASQGQGNTEAFF. DNA of the CDR3: TGCGCCAGCCAAGGACAGGGGAACACTGAAGCTTTCTTT.

J is TRBJ2-5 and V is TRBV28; 11 bases align to TRBD2. V shed 2 bases and J 2 bases; nucleotides not matched to a gene: 13. CDR3 length equals 19 residues. The V gene's germline CDR1 is MDHEN and CDR2 SYDVKM. The CDR3 reads CASSLGQLAGELGQETQYF. DNA of the CDR3: TGTGCCAGCAGTTTAGGTCAACTAGCGGGAGAGTTGGGGCAAGAGACCCAGTACTTC. Using reference TRBV28 and TRBJ2-5 for the parts outside the CDR3, the full variable domain is DVKVTQSSRYLVKRTGEKVFLECVQDMDHENMFWYRQDPGLGLRLIYFSYDVKMKEKGDIPEGYSVSREKKERFSLILESASTNQTSMYLCASSLGQLAGELGQETQYFGPGTRLLVL.

The chain couples TRBV2 to TRBJ1-1; the match to TRBD1 covers 10 bases. The germline CDR1 and CDR2 sequences are SNHLY and FYNNEI. V was pared by 6 bases and J by 4 bases, with 11 bases of the junction left unmatched. The CDR3 covers 16 residues. The CDR3 is CASRVETGGVGTEAFF. The CDR3 DNA reads as TGTGCCAGCAGAGTAGAGACAGGGGGCGTTGGCACTGAAGCTTTCTTT. Full variable domain (outside the CDR3, taken from reference TRBV2 and TRBJ1-1): EPEVTQTPSHQVTQMGQEVILRCVPISNHLYFYWYRQILGQKVEFLVSFYNNEISEKSEIFDDQFSVERPDGSNFTLKIRSTKLEDSAMYFCASRVETGGVGTEAFFGQGTRLTVV.

V usage is TRBV19 and J usage is TRBJ2-1; 8 bases are a match to TRBD2. The germline V gene has CDR1 LNHDA and CDR2 SQIVND (reference sequence). CDR3 length: 15 residues. V dropped 5 bases and J dropped 8; count of bases not matched to a gene: 11. The CDR3, as DNA: TGTGCCAGTAGTGTAATAGCGGGATTAGTGTATGAGCAGTTCTTC. This gives the protein CASSVIAGLVYEQFF.

The chain combines TRBV6-1 with TRBJ2-5; TRBD1 agrees at 7 bases. Trimming at V came to 8 bases and at J to 7 bases, leaving 10 bases not matched to a gene. The CDR3 has 13 amino acids. Germline CDR1 reads MNHNS; CDR2 reads SASEGT. The CDR3 sequence is CASLTGDQGTQYF. The CDR3 DNA reads as TGTGCCAGCCTTACAGGGGACCAGGGGACCCAGTACTTC.

There are a few counts of this clone. This rearrangement joins TRBV19 to TRBJ1-2; 7 bases fit TRBD1. V trimming: 5 bases; J trimming: 4 bases; junction bases outside the gene matches: 13. The CDR3 extends over 16 amino acids. Germline-derived CDR1 and CDR2 are LNHDA and SQIVND (reference sequence). The CDR3 bases are TGTGCCAGTAGTGCCGGGGCTGGGACAGTAGGCTATGGCTACACCTTC. As protein: CASSAGAGTVGYGYTF.

Written as DNA, the CDR3 is TGTGCCTGGAGTGAGGACAGGAACACTGAAGCTTTCTTT. Translated, it gives CAWSEDRNTEAFF. The gene calls are TRBV30 and TRBJ1-1; the D gene is possibly TRBD1 (6 bases). The V gene lost 1 base and the J gene lost 1 base, with 7 bases spanning the gap. This CDR3 region has 13 residues. From germline, CDR1 is GTSNPN and CDR2 SVGIG (reference sequence).

The chain carries TRBV4-2 and TRBJ2-2; TRBD2 matches 11 bases. CDR1 and CDR2 from the germline V gene are LGHNA and YNFKEQ. Unmatched junction bases numbered 13, after V lost 1 base and J lost 6 bases. The CDR3 extends over 19 amino acids. This CDR3 reads CASSQVLGSLAGDPGELFF. The CDR3 region has the DNA TGTGCCAGCAGCCAAGTTTTAGGTTCACTAGCGGGAGATCCCGGGGAGCTGTTTTTT.

This clone showed up just a few times. The CDR3 DNA reads as TGTGCCAGTAGCTGGGGACAGGATACGCAGTATTTT. Protein product: CASSWGQDTQYF. The chain carries TRBV19 and TRBJ2-3, with 7 nucleotides matching TRBD1. CDR1 and CDR2 from the germline V gene are LNHDA and SQIVND (reference sequence). V dropped 6 bases and J dropped 6; count of bases not matched to a gene: 3. The CDR3 consists of 12 residues.

The J gene is TRBJ1-5, the V gene TRBV19; 8 bases align to TRBD1. The CDR3 runs 16 residues. Germline CDR1 reads LNHDA; CDR2 reads SQIVND (reference sequence). Trimming removed 2 bases from V and 5 bases from J; junction bases left unmatched: 8. CDR3: CASSITRDRSYQPQHF. As DNA, the CDR3 is TGTGCCAGTAGTATAACCAGGGACAGGTCTTATCAGCCCCAGCATTTT.

The genes are TRBV27 and TRBJ1-2; D unresolved. CDR3 length: 15 amino acids. Per germline, CDR1 MNHEY and CDR2 SMNVEV (reference sequence). The ends were cut back, 1 base at V and 7 bases at J, with 16 bases in the middle. This chain's CDR3 is CASSLYPPERGGYTF. The DNA of the CDR3 is TGTGCCAGCAGTTTATATCCCCCCGAGCGGGGTGGCTACACCTTC.

Here the CDR3 DNA reads TGTGCCAGCAGCGTAGCTACTACAGGGGCGAACACCGGGGAGCTGTTTTTT. Its protein is CASSVATTGANTGELFF. V gene TRBV9 combines with J gene TRBJ2-2; 7 positions agree with TRBD1. Germline CDR1 is SGDLS and CDR2 is YYNGEE. The CDR3 length is 17 residues. V gave up 0 bases and J gave up 0 bases; unmatched junction bases: 5.

The V call is TRBV30, the J call TRBJ1-4, with a possible D match to TRBD1 (6 bases). The germline gives CDR1 GTSNPN, CDR2 SVGIG (reference sequence). CDR3 size: 16 residues. Trimming pared 4 bases from V and 8 bases from J, leaving 23 bases between. CDR3 nucleotide sequence: TGTGCCTGGACCGTCAAAGTGGCGGGGGCGGGAGAAAAACTGTTTTTT. Protein sequence: CAWTVKVAGAGEKLFF.

The chain uses TRBV5-6 and TRBJ1-1; unclear D gene. The CDR3 extends over 14 amino acids. V shed 2 bases and J shed 5 bases, with 13 bases lying between them. Germline CDR1 is SGHDT and CDR2 is YYEEEE. CDR3 region: CASSFGRRDTEAFF. CDR3 DNA: TGTGCCAGCAGCTTTGGACGGCGGGATACTGAAGCTTTCTTT.

This clone appeared once. This chain connects TRBV10-3 to TRBJ2-7, with a possible D match to TRBD1 (6 bases). CDR1 ENHRY and CDR2 SYGVKD come from the germline V gene. CDR3 size: 14 residues. Between the trimmed V and J ends, which lost 5 bases and 4 bases, there was a span of 15 bases. CDR3: CAISFTGTGYEQYF. In DNA, the CDR3 is TGTGCCATCAGTTTCACCGGAACAGGGTACGAGCAGTACTTC.

The chain combines TRBV11-1 with TRBJ1-1; D is unclear. The CDR3 contains 14 residues. Trimming took 0 bases from V and 1 from J, leaving 6 bases between them. The germline gives CDR1 SGHAT, CDR2 FQDESV (reference sequence). The CDR3 sequence: CASSLARANTEAFF. The CDR3 region has the DNA TGTGCCAGCAGCTTAGCACGCGCGAACACTGAAGCTTTCTTT.

The V call is TRBV6-1, the J call TRBJ2-5, with 7 bases that match TRBD1. CDR3 size: 14 residues. V lost 5 bases, J lost 3 bases, and 6 bases stayed unmatched. CDR1 is MNHNS and CDR2 is SASEGT in the germline V gene. In nucleotides, the CDR3 is TGTGCCAGCAGTAGACAGGGAACCAAAGAGACCCAGTACTTC. This gives the protein CASSRQGTKETQYF.

The rearrangement uses TRBV2 and TRBJ1-1; TRBD1 might be the D (6 bases). CDR1 SNHLY and CDR2 FYNNEI come from the germline V gene. Trimming cost V 1 base and J 2 bases, with 8 bases left between them. The CDR3 totals 14 residues. This CDR3 is CASSEEQGNTEAFF. DNA for the CDR3: TGTGCCAGCAGTGAAGAACAGGGTAACACTGAAGCTTTCTTT. The whole variable domain, remainder taken from reference TRBV2 and TRBJ1-1, is EPEVTQTPSHQVTQMGQEVILRCVPISNHLYFYWYRQILGQKVEFLVSFYNNEISEKSEIFDDQFSVERPDGSNFTLKIRSTKLEDSAMYFCASSEEQGNTEAFFGQGTRLTVV.

This sequence joins TRBV10-1 and TRBJ2-1, with 11 bases lining up with TRBD2. V lost 10 bases, J lost 10 bases, and 15 bases stayed unmatched. CDR3 length: 15 amino acids. Germline CDR1 reads WNHNN; CDR2 reads SYGVQD (reference sequence). CDR3 sequence (DNA): TGCGCCACCCAAGGGGTAGCGGGGGGGGGTCGGGAGCAGTTCTTC. Translated, it gives CATQGVAGGGREQFF.

The chain is built from TRBV18 and TRBJ2-7; TRBD2 matches at 10 bases. V shed 5 bases, J shed 5 bases, and the junction held 3 bases outside the gene matches. The CDR3 loop spans 13 amino acids. Per germline, CDR1 KGHSH and CDR2 LQKENI. The chain's CDR3 is CASSGSGRDEQYF. DNA of the CDR3: TGTGCCAGCTCAGGGAGCGGGAGGGACGAGCAGTACTTC.

The rearrangement joins TRBV27 to TRBJ2-3; TRBD2 matches at 7 bases. CDR3 length: 13 residues. V was pared by 7 bases and J by 6 bases, with 7 bases of the junction left unmatched. The V gene's germline CDR1 is MNHEY and CDR2 SMNVEV (reference sequence). The CDR3 DNA sequence: TGTGCCAGCATCGGCGGGAGTGGGGATACGCAGTATTTT. Translated, it gives CASIGGSGDTQYF.

The chain couples TRBV2 to TRBJ2-7; 7 bases line up with TRBD1. Germline CDR1 SNHLY, CDR2 FYNNEI. This CDR3 has 13 residues. The junction had 4 bases not matched to a gene; V was cut back by 6 bases and J by 2 bases. The DNA of the CDR3 is TGTGCCAGCAGCCCCGACAGGGCCTACGAGCAGTACTTC. It encodes CASSPDRAYEQYF.

This chain connects TRBV21-1 to TRBJ1-5. TRBV21-1 is a pseudogene segment. This CDR3 spans 13 amino acids. This CDR3 reads CASSTRLFQPQHF. The CDR3 DNA reads TGTGCCAGCAGCACGCGTCTGTTTCAGCCCCAGCATTTT.

This sequence joins TRBV18 and TRBJ2-7; TRBD1 agrees at 11 bases. V was pared by 3 bases and J by 7 bases, with 8 bases of the junction left unmatched. Looked up from germline, CDR1 is KGHSH and CDR2 is LQKENI. This CDR3 is 15 amino acids long. CDR3 sequence reads: CASSPGTGGVGEQYF. CDR3 in DNA: TGTGCCAGCTCACCCGGGACAGGGGGTGTCGGGGAGCAGTACTTC.